Below, 28 T cell receptor beta chains from the same sample are listed, as sequenced in a study of cytomegalovirus exposure and HLA in healthy donors. 60 Vbeta and 13 Jbeta primers were used in PCR. The data were produced by immunoSEQ multiplex PCR, yet TCRdb's version contains in-frame clones alone and is incomplete. This sample carries 150,000 or so clones, roughly 80% of them seen once, and the ten largest clones take roughly 4%. The sample comprised PBMCs. The source of these receptors is a woman aged 40 to 49 in good health and CMV-seronegative.

The chain has TRBV18 and TRBJ2-7; no clear D gene. This CDR3 is built from 14 residues. Trimming removed 3 bases from V and 4 bases from J, with 13 bases in between. Germline CDR1 KGHSH, CDR2 LQKENI. The CDR3 is CASSPTGRDYEQYF. The DNA for the CDR3 is TGTGCCAGCTCACCCACCGGTCGCGATTACGAGCAGTACTTC.

The gene calls are TRBV19 and TRBJ1-2, with TRBD1 matching 9 bases. This CDR3 is 14 amino acids long. Per the germline V gene, CDR1 is LNHDA and CDR2 is SQIVND (reference sequence). Germline trimming cut 4 bases from V and 5 bases from J; bases unmatched to any gene: 5. The CDR3 DNA follows: TGTGCCAGTAGTACGGGACAGGGCTGGTATGGCTACACCTTC. Protein: CASSTGQGWYGYTF.

V and J are TRBV27 and TRBJ2-5, with D uncertain. CDR3 length equals 13 residues. Trimming stripped 2 bases from V and 7 bases from J, with 11 bases between. From germline, CDR1 is MNHEY and CDR2 SMNVEV (reference sequence). The chain's CDR3 is CASSLKEYGTQYF. The CDR3 DNA reads TGTGCCAGCAGTTTAAAGGAGTACGGGACCCAGTACTTC.

The chain is built from TRBV18 and TRBJ2-5, with D possibly matching TRBD1 (7 bases). This CDR3 has 13 amino acids. Germline V gene sequence: CDR1 KGHSH, CDR2 LQKENI. V shed 6 bases and J shed 1 base, with 9 bases lying between them. The CDR3 region is CASSRDSQETQYF. CDR3 DNA: TGTGCCAGCTCGCGGGACAGCCAAGAGACCCAGTACTTC.

This sequence joins TRBV7-9 and TRBJ2-3, with TRBD1 matching over 9 bases. Germline CDR1 and CDR2: SEHNR and FQNEAQ (reference sequence). The CDR3 is 17 residues long. The junction had 9 bases not matched to a gene; V was cut back by 3 bases and J by 2 bases. The CDR3: CASSFGLQGAITDTQYF. The CDR3 bases are TGTGCCAGCAGCTTTGGTCTACAGGGGGCTATCACAGATACGCAGTATTTT.

J is TRBJ2-2 and V is TRBV13, with 8 nucleotides matching TRBD2. The J segment lost 5 bases and the V segment lost 2 bases, leaving 7 bases of the junction unmatched. The CDR3 totals 16 residues. The germline gives CDR1 PRHDT, CDR2 FYEKMQ (reference sequence). The chain's CDR3 is CASSLNAGTRTGELFF. CDR3 coding DNA: TGTGCCAGCAGCTTAAACGCCGGGACTAGGACCGGGGAGCTGTTTTTT.

The chain links TRBV7-9 to TRBJ2-6, with D tentatively TRBD1 (6 bases). The CDR3 has 15 amino acids. Germline CDR1 reads SEHNR; CDR2 reads FQNEAQ (reference sequence). Trimming left V 6 bases short and J 1 base short, with 10 bases between. The CDR3 region has the DNA TGTGCCAGCAGTCCACAGGGATCTGGGGCCAACGTCCTGACTTTC. Translating it yields CASSPQGSGANVLTF. The full variable domain, in which reference TRBV7-9 and TRBJ2-6 provide the parts outside the CDR3, is DTGVSQNPRHKITKRGQNVTFRCDPISEHNRLYWYRQTLGQGPEFLTYFQNEAQLEKSRLLSDRFSAERPKGSFSTLEIQRTEQGDSAMYLCASSPQGSGANVLTFGAGSRLTVL.

This clone was observed a handful of times. J is TRBJ2-5 and V is TRBV11-2; 11 bases line up with TRBD2. This CDR3 contains 18 residues. V shed 3 bases and J 5 bases; nucleotides not matched to a gene: 14. Germline V CDR1 and CDR2: SGHAT, FQNNGV. The CDR3 coding sequence is TGTGCCAGCAGCTTCCACACTCGCCTAGCGGGGGGTAAGGAGACCCAGTACTTC. Its protein product is CASSFHTRLAGGKETQYF. The whole variable domain, remainder taken from reference TRBV11-2 and TRBJ2-5, is EAGVAQSPRYKIIEKRQSVAFWCNPISGHATLYWYQQILGQGPKLLIQFQNNGVVDDSQLPKDRFSAERLKGVDSTLKIQPAKLEDSAVYLCASSFHTRLAGGKETQYFGPGTRLLVL.

This chain uses TRBV5-4 with TRBJ2-1; D is possibly TRBD2 (6 bases). The CDR3 covers 16 residues. Germline CDR1 reads SGHNT; CDR2 reads YYREEE (reference sequence). Deletions cut 5 bases from V and 6 bases from J, with 21 bases between. DNA of the CDR3: TGTGCCAGCAGGGGCCCCGGGGGAGGCTCGACCAATGAGCAGTTCTTC. Residues: CASRGPGGGSTNEQFF.

This rearrangement joins TRBV6-5 to TRBJ1-1; D is possibly TRBD1 (5 bases). Germline CDR1 reads MNHEY; CDR2 reads SVGAGI. V lost 2 bases and J lost 11, with 15 bases in between. The CDR3 runs to 13 residues. CDR3 sequence: CASSYGGREYAFF. As DNA, the CDR3 is TGTGCCAGCAGTTACGGGGGACGGGAGTATGCTTTCTTT.

The rearrangement links TRBV18 to TRBJ1-1; D possibly corresponds to TRBD1 (5 bases). The CDR3 contains 14 residues. The germline V gene has CDR1 KGHSH and CDR2 LQKENI. The V gene lost 2 bases and the J gene lost 0 bases, with 7 bases spanning the gap. CDR3 region: CASSPDSVNTEAFF. CDR3 DNA: TGTGCCAGCTCACCAGACAGCGTGAACACTGAAGCTTTCTTT.

This rearrangement joins TRBV5-1 to TRBJ1-4, with 8 bases matching TRBD1. Germline CDR1 SGHRS, CDR2 YFSETQ. Trimming removed 4 bases from V and 7 bases from J; junction bases left unmatched: 6. There are 14 residues in the CDR3. CDR3 region: CASSAGQASEKLFF. CDR3 sequence (DNA): TGCGCCAGCAGCGCGGGACAGGCGAGTGAAAAACTGTTTTTT. Full variable domain (rest looked up from reference TRBV5-1 and TRBJ1-4): KAGVTQTPRYLIKTRGQQVTLSCSPISGHRSVSWYQQTPGQGLQFLFEYFSETQRNKGNFPGRFSGRQFSNSRSEMNVSTLELGDSALYLCASSAGQASEKLFFGSGTQLSVL.

The chain uses TRBV28 and TRBJ2-7; D might be TRBD2 (7 bases). In germline, CDR1 is MDHEN, CDR2 SYDVKM. The V and J ends lost 3 bases and 0 bases respectively, with 12 bases between them. The CDR3 contains 15 residues. The CDR3 nucleotides are TGTGCCAGCAGTTTGGGCGGGGGCGTCTCCTACGAGCAGTACTTC. Encoded protein: CASSLGGGVSYEQYF.

The count of this clone is one. This sequence joins TRBV5-5 and TRBJ1-4, with 10 bases that match TRBD1. The CDR3 spans 18 residues. With V trimmed by 3 bases and J by 0 bases, 8 bases remained unmatched. CDR1 and CDR2 (germline): SGHKS, YYEKEE (reference sequence). The CDR3 DNA is TGTGCCAGCAGCTGGGTCGGGACAGGGGCTGCAACTAATGAAAAACTGTTTTTT. Translation gives CASSWVGTGAATNEKLFF. Variable domain in full (rest from reference TRBV5-5 and TRBJ1-4): DAGVTQSPTHLIKTRGQQVTLRCSPISGHKSVSWYQQVLGQGPQFIFQYYEKEERGRGNFPDRFSARQFPNYSSELNVNALLLGDSALYLCASSWVGTGAATNEKLFFGSGTQLSVL.

This chain uses TRBV10-3 with TRBJ2-5; D remains unclear. Germline V lookup: CDR1 ENHRY, CDR2 SYGVKD. Trimming cost V 4 bases and J 5 bases, with 11 bases left between them. This CDR3 is 13 amino acids long. CDR3 sequence reads: CAISALKAETQYF. DNA of the CDR3: TGTGCCATCAGTGCTCTGAAAGCGGAGACCCAGTACTTC.

This clone has more than one count but fewer than ten. The V gene is TRBV6-5, the J gene TRBJ1-1, with D tentatively TRBD1 (6 bases). Trimming removed 7 bases from V and 1 base from J, with 13 bases in between. Germline-derived CDR1 and CDR2 are MNHEY and SVGAGI. The CDR3 runs to 14 residues. CDR3 coding DNA: TGTGCCAGCAAAACGGGACAAGAGAACACTGAAGCTTTCTTT. The encoded protein is CASKTGQENTEAFF.

The V gene is TRBV29-1, the J gene TRBJ1-2, with a weak D call TRBD1 (5 bases). Trimming removed 6 bases at V and 3 bases at J, with 17 bases between. The length of the CDR3 is 14 residues. Germline V gene data show CDR1 as SQVTM and CDR2 as ANQGSEA. In DNA, the CDR3 is TGCAGCGTGGGGGGTTGGGGGTCGGACTATGGCTACACCTTC. Amino acids: CSVGGWGSDYGYTF.

CDR3: CASSPLGGANYGYTF. CDR3 nucleotide sequence: TGTGCCAGCAGCCCCCTTGGGGGGGCTAACTATGGCTACACCTTC. The V and J genes are TRBV5-8 and TRBJ1-2; tentatively, D is TRBD1 (5 bases). Germline CDR1 reads SGHTS; CDR2 reads YDEGEE. This CDR3 comprises 15 residues. V was cut by 4 bases and J by 0 bases, with 13 bases left in between.

J is TRBJ2-7 and V is TRBV5-1; D remains ambiguous. The CDR3 covers 14 residues. The germline V gene has CDR1 SGHRS and CDR2 YFSETQ. The V and J ends lost 1 base and 2 bases respectively, with 10 bases between them. As DNA, the CDR3 is TGCGCCAGCAGCTTGCTCCCCCAGGCCTACGAGCAGTACTTC. Its translation: CASSLLPQAYEQYF.

The genes are TRBV7-8 and TRBJ2-7; possible D gene TRBD1, 5 bases. The CDR3 has 15 amino acids. Germline V lookup: CDR1 SGHVS, CDR2 FQNEAQ. V was shortened by 1 base and J by 2 bases, with 12 bases between the two germline ends. The CDR3 spells CASSLEGVPTYEQYF. The CDR3 DNA follows: TGTGCCAGCAGCTTAGAAGGGGTCCCCACCTACGAGCAGTACTTC.

This chain connects TRBV11-2 to TRBJ2-2; possibly TRBD1 for D (6 bases). The V end was cut by 5 bases, the J end by 6 bases, with 16 bases between. Germline assignment: CDR1 SGHAT and CDR2 FQNNGV. CDR3 size: 15 residues. The CDR3 nucleotides read TGTGCCAGCAGCGCCACGGGACAAGTTGCCGGGGAGCTGTTTTTT. Its protein product is CASSATGQVAGELFF.

The V call is TRBV5-4, the J call TRBJ2-2, with 7 bases matching TRBD1. CDR3 length: 15 amino acids. From germline, CDR1 is SGHNT and CDR2 YYREEE (reference sequence). With V trimmed by 5 bases and J by 5 bases, 9 bases remained unmatched. The CDR3 region has the DNA TGTGCCAGCAGTCCCACCACAGGGGTGACCGGGGAGCTGTTTTTT. Its protein product is CASSPTTGVTGELFF. Combining the CDR3 with reference TRBV5-4 and TRBJ2-2 gives the whole variable domain ETGVTQSPTHLIKTRGQQVTLRCSSQSGHNTVSWYQQALGQGPQFIFQYYREEENGRGNFPPRFSGLQFPNYSSELNVNALELDDSALYLCASSPTTGVTGELFFGEGSRLTVL.

V and J are TRBV6-6 and TRBJ1-6; D is perhaps TRBD1 (5 bases). The germline V and J ends were trimmed by 7 bases and 7 bases, with 11 bases remaining between them. This CDR3 contains 13 residues. The germline gives CDR1 MNHNY, CDR2 SVGAGI (reference sequence). This chain's CDR3 is CASIRGDNSPLHF. In nucleotides, the CDR3 is TGTGCCAGCATCCGGGGGGACAATTCACCCCTCCACTTT.

V and J are TRBV7-9 and TRBJ2-1, with a possible D match to TRBD1 (6 bases). CDR3 length equals 17 residues. The ends were cut back, 3 bases at V and 3 bases at J, with 18 bases in the middle. CDR1 and CDR2 (germline): SEHNR, FQNEAQ (reference sequence). The CDR3 here is CASSLGGQRGIYNEQFF. CDR3 nucleotides: TGTGCCAGCAGCTTGGGTGGACAGAGAGGAATCTACAATGAGCAGTTCTTC.

This chain joins TRBV6-1 and TRBJ2-5, with 8 bases matching TRBD1. CDR3 length: 16 residues. Looked up from germline, CDR1 is MNHNS and CDR2 is SASEGT. The trim removed 3 bases at V and 5 bases at J, leaving 11 bases unmatched. The CDR3 region has the DNA TGTGCCAGCAGTGATCGGGCAGGGGGCGGGTGGGAGACCCAGTACTTC. Protein sequence: CASSDRAGGGWETQYF.

The chain recombines TRBV7-2 with TRBJ1-1; 8 bases match TRBD1. Germline V lookup: CDR1 SGHTA, CDR2 FQGNSA. V shed 5 bases and J 0 bases; nucleotides not matched to a gene: 2. CDR3 size: 14 residues. This CDR3 is CASSRGQVNTEAFF. CDR3 coding DNA: TGTGCCAGCAGCCGGGGACAGGTGAACACTGAAGCTTTCTTT.

V gene TRBV25-1 combines with J gene TRBJ2-3, with D uncertain. Per germline, CDR1 MGHDK and CDR2 SYGVNS. The ends were cut back, 0 bases at V and 3 bases at J, with 7 bases in the middle. The CDR3 is 14 amino acids. CDR3 loop: CASSEYQETDTQYF. In DNA form, the CDR3 reads TGTGCCAGCAGTGAATATCAGGAAACAGATACGCAGTATTTT. Using reference TRBV25-1 and TRBJ2-3 for the parts outside the CDR3, the full variable domain is EADIYQTPRYLVIGTGKKITLECSQTMGHDKMYWYQQDPGMELHLIHYSYGVNSTEKGDLSSESTVSRIRTEHFPLTLESARPSHTSQYLCASSEYQETDTQYFGPGTRLTVL.

This chain links TRBV6-1 with TRBJ1-1; a weak D match, TRBD1 (5 bases). The V end lost 6 bases, the J end lost 6 bases, and 11 bases lay between the germline ends. CDR3 length: 12 amino acids. Germline V gene lookup returns CDR1 MNHNS and CDR2 SASEGT. As DNA, the CDR3 is TGTGCCAGCAGACTTCAGGGTTCTGAAGCTTTCTTT. This sequence encodes CASRLQGSEAFF.